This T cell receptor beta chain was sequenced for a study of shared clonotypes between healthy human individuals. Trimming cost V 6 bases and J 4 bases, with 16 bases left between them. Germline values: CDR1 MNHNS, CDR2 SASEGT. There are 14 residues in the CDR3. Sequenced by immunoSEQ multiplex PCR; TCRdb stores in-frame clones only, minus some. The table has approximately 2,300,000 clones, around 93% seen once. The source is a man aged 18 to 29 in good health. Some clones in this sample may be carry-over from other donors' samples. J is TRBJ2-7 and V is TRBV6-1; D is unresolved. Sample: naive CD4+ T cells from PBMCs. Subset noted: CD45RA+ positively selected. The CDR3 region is CASSLLRSGYEQYF. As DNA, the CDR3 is TGTGCCAGCAGCCTCCTCCGAAGTGGTTACGAGCAGTACTTC.